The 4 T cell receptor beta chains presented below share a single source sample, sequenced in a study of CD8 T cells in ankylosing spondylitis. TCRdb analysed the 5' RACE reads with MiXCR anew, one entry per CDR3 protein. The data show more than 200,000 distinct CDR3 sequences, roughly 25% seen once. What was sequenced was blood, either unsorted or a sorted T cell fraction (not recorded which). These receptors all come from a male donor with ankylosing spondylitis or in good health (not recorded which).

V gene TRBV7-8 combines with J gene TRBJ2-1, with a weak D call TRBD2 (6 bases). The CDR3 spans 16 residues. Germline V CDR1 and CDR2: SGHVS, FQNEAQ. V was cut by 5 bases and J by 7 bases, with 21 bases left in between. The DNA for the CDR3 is TGTGCCAGCAGCGCGGGACCCGTGGGGACTGGAAATGAGCAGTTCTTC. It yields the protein CASSAGPVGTGNEQFF.

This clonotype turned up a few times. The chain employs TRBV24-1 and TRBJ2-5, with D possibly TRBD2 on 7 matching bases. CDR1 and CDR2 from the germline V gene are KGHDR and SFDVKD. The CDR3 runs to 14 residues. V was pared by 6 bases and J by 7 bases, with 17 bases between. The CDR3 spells CATSQSGGVGTQYF. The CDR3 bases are TGTGCCACCAGTCAATCGGGGGGCGTGGGGACCCAGTACTTC.

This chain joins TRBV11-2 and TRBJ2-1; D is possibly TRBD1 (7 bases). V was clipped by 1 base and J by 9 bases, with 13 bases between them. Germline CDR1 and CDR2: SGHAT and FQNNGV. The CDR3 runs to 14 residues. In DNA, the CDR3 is TGTGCCAGCAGCTTAGTGGCAGGGGGACTTGAGCAGTTCTTC. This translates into CASSLVAGGLEQFF.

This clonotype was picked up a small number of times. CDR3 sequence reads: CASSFPGRGSEKLFF. Written as DNA, the CDR3 is TGTGCCAGCAGCTTCCCAGGTCGGGGCAGTGAAAAACTGTTTTTT. The chain recombines TRBV11-2 with TRBJ1-4; D perhaps matches TRBD1 (5 bases). This CDR3 contains 15 residues. The V gene lost 3 bases and the J gene lost 7 bases, with 15 bases spanning the gap. Per germline, CDR1 SGHAT and CDR2 FQNNGV.